This record concerns one T cell receptor beta chain sequence. Its antigen is as yet unknown. The germline gene is not matched at one end of the junction; a read error may be the cause. The record originates from a study of blood T cells in healthy people across ages. Study-level background: Per two T cells, about one barcoded beta molecule was captured through template switching. Findings and limits, study-wide: In long-lived donors, naive CD4+ cell counts and diversity exceeded those of aged donors. Because donor CMV status was unknown, expanded clonotype changes were possibly confounded. Estimates based on one million T cells were treated as lower bounds.

For the second PCR, which ran for about 6 to 11 cycles, a sample-barcoded 5' primer and a J-beta primer mix were used. TCRdb re-called the 5' RACE reads with MiXCR, one entry per CDR3 protein. The table lists about a million distinct CDR3 sequences, around 48% of them singletons. This TCR was recovered from a man aged 25-45 years in good health. Sequences were obtained from blood.

CDR3 sequence reads: CACSQDWSTSSYNEQFF. CDR3 DNA sequence: TGTGCCTGCAGCCAAGATTGGTCGACATCGTCCTACAATGAGCAGTTCTTC. This chain connects TRBV4-2 to TRBJ2-1; D call uncertain. The germline V gene encodes CDR1 LGHNA and CDR2 YNFKEQ. The length of the CDR3 is 17 residues.